This section outlines one T cell receptor beta chain sequence together with its context. Germline values: CDR1 SNHLY, CDR2 FYNNEI. Trimming took 6 bases from V and 2 from J; bases not matched to a gene: 10. The CDR3 is 17 residues long. The data are from a study of shared clonotypes between healthy human individuals. Repertoires were generated with immunoSEQ multiplex PCR, while TCRdb's copy carries only in-frame clones and drops some. The sample records around 330,000 clones, around 67% being singletons. The clonotype was recovered from a man between 25 and 39 years old in good health. V usage is TRBV2 and J usage is TRBJ2-6; 7 nucleotides line up with TRBD1. Sequenced input: memory CD4+ T cells sorted from blood. Subset: CD45RA-negative fraction. The CDR3 DNA reads as TGTGCCAGCAGCGTTCTCTTTACAGGGGCTGGGGCCAACGTCCTGACTTTC. Encoded protein: CASSVLFTGAGANVLTF.